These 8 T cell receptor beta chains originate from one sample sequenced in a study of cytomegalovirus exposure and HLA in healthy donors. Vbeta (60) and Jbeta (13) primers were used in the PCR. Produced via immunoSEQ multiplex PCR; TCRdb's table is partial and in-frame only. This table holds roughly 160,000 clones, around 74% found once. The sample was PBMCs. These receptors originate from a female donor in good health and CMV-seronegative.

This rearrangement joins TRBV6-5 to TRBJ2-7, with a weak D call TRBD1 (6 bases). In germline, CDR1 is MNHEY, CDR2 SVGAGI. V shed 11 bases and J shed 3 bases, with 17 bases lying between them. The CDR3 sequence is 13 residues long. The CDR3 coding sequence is TGTGCCGCGTCCCTAAAACAGGGCTACGAGCAGTACTTC. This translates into CAASLKQGYEQYF.

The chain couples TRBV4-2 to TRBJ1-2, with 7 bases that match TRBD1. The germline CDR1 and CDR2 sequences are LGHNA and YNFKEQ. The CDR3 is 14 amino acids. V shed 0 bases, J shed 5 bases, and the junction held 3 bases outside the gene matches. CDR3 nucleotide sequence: TGTGCCAGCAGCCAAGATCAACAGGGGTATGGCTACACCTTC. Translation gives CASSQDQQGYGYTF.

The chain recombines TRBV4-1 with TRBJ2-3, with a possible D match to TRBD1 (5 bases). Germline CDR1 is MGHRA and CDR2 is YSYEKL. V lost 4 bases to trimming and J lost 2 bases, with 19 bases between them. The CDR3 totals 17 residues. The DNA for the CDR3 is TGCGCCAGCAGCCTACAATGGCGGCAGGGCGCCACAGATACGCAGTATTTT. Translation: CASSLQWRQGATDTQYF.

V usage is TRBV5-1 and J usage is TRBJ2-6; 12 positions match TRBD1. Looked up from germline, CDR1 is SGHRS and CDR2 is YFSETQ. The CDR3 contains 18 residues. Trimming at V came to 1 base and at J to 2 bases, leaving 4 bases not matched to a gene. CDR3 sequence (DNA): TGCGCCAGCAGCTTGCTCCGGGACAGGGGGCCTGGGGCCAACGTCCTGACTTTC. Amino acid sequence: CASSLLRDRGPGANVLTF. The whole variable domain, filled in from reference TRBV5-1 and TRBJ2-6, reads KAGVTQTPRYLIKTRGQQVTLSCSPISGHRSVSWYQQTPGQGLQFLFEYFSETQRNKGNFPGRFSGRQFSNSRSEMNVSTLELGDSALYLCASSLLRDRGPGANVLTFGAGSRLTVL.

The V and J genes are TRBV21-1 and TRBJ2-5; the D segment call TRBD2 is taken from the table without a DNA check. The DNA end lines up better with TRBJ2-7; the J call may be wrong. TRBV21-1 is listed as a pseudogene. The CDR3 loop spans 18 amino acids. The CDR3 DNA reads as TGTGCCAGCAGCAAAGTTGTTGAACGCTTCCAAGTCCCCTACGAGCAGTACTTC. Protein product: CASSKVVERFQVPYEQYF.

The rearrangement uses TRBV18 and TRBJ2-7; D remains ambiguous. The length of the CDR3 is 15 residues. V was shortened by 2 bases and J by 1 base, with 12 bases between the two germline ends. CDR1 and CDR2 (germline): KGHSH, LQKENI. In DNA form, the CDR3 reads TGTGCCAGCTCACCAACGGAGATCGCGTCCTACGAGCAGTACTTC. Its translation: CASSPTEIASYEQYF.

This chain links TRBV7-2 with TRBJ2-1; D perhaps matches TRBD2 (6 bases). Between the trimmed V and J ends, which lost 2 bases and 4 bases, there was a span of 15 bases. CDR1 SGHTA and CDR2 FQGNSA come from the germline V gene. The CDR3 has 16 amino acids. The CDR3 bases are TGTGCCAGCAGCTTACGCCAAAGCGGGCGTTACAATGAGCAGTTCTTC. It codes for CASSLRQSGRYNEQFF.

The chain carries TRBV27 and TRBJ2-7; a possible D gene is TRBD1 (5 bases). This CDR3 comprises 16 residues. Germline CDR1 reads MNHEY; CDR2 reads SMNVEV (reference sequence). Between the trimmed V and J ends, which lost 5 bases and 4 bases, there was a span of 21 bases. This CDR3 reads CASSPQAGKVIYEQYF. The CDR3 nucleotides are TGTGCCAGCAGTCCCCAGGCAGGGAAGGTTATTTACGAGCAGTACTTC.